This entry features one T cell receptor (beta chain) sequence. Its antigen is not identified. Treatment indicated: oral pan-JAK inhibitor, 5-10 mg twice daily. This entry is derived from a study of CD8+ T cells in alopecia areata. Looking at the study overall: Twice a day, 5 to 10 mg of oral tofacitinib was administered to treated patients.

The CDR3 contains 13 residues. CDR1 is GTSNPN and CDR2 is SVGIG in the germline V gene (reference sequence). V was clipped by 8 bases and J by 0 bases, with 13 bases between them. Study results and caveats: Normal-skin resident alphabeta T cells also appear among scalp sample sequences. Relative to normal scalp, lesional scalp, especially alopecia totalis/universalis, showed higher clonality.

In each case, RNA was isolated and then reverse transcribed into cDNA as the sequencing template. Clones were read by immunoSEQ multiplex PCR, and TCRdb kept only the in-frame ones, dropping some. The sample carries roughly 200,000 clones, approximately 53% recorded once. This TCR came from a human donor with alopecia areata. Material: CD8+ T cells sorted from blood, obtained at week 24, from a patient treated with tofacitinib. The rearrangement links TRBV30 to TRBJ1-2, with D tentatively TRBD1 (5 bases). CDR3 sequence (DNA): TGTGCCCTGTTGAGGGACGCTAACTATGGCTACACCTTC. As protein: CALLRDANYGYTF.